This T cell receptor (beta chain) is from a study of cytomegalovirus exposure and HLA in healthy donors. This clone was counted ten times or more. Its antigen is currently unknown. The V and J ends lost 1 base and 0 bases, in that order; junction bases with no gene match: 8. This CDR3 comprises 18 residues. From germline, CDR1 is SGHVS and CDR2 FQNEAQ. Unrecorded immune exposure was likely among donors, who were nominally healthy when sampled. It was with 60 Vbeta and 13 Jbeta primers that the PCR ran. Assay used: immunoSEQ multiplex PCR; TCRdb lists only in-frame clones, some missing. This table has 100,000 to 150,000 clones, roughly 78% appearing once. General observations from the study: CMV serostatus stood as the only immune exposure information on hand. A previous analysis found most TCR beta V segments productive roughly 87% or roughly 30% of the time. Fewer N-insertions than the 666-donor mean were reportedly shown by an Asian-associated ancestry cluster in a later analysis.

The chain carries TRBV7-8 and TRBJ2-1; 8 nucleotides match TRBD2. The sequence derives from a man aged 45-65 years in good health and CMV-seropositive. The material sequenced was PBMCs. The CDR3 sequence is CASSLVPSGQSSYNEQFF. The CDR3, as DNA: TGTGCCAGCAGCTTAGTTCCTAGCGGGCAAAGCTCCTACAATGAGCAGTTCTTC.